The 26 T cell receptor beta chains reported below all come from one sample, sequenced in a study of cytomegalovirus exposure and HLA in healthy donors. Method: immunoSEQ multiplex PCR; TCRdb's copy keeps in-frame clones and lacks some. This table has some 180,000 clones, 81% appearing once. The sequencing sample was made of PBMCs. Every receptor here comes from a woman in her twenties or thirties in good health and CMV-seronegative.

The CDR3 DNA reads as TGTGCCTGGAGCCGCCTGGCGGGGGCCCTAGGGAATGAGCAGTTCTTC. It is translated as CAWSRLAGALGNEQFF. V usage is TRBV30 and J usage is TRBJ2-1; a possible D gene is TRBD2 (7 bases). V lost 3 bases and J 7 bases, leaving 22 bases between the germline ends. The CDR3 has 16 amino acids. Germline V gives CDR1 GTSNPN, CDR2 SVGIG (reference sequence).

The V call is TRBV6-5, the J call TRBJ2-7; 12 positions match TRBD1. The CDR3 totals 15 residues. With V trimmed by 7 bases and J by 6 bases, 10 bases remained unmatched. Germline values: CDR1 MNHEY, CDR2 SVGAGI. The CDR3 DNA reads TGTGCCAGCACCGCCGGGGGGACAGGGGGCTTCGAGCAGTACTTC. As protein: CASTAGGTGGFEQYF.

This clone was recorded only once. The V gene is TRBV5-4, the J gene TRBJ2-3; 14 bases are a match to TRBD2. J gave up 2 bases and V 4 bases, and 9 bases lay outside the gene matches. CDR3 length equals 18 residues. Germline CDR1 and CDR2: SGHNT and YYREEE (reference sequence). The CDR3 region is CASSPPGTSGGSTDTQYF. Here the CDR3 DNA reads TGTGCCAGCAGCCCGCCAGGGACTAGCGGGGGATCCACAGATACGCAGTATTTT.

The J gene is TRBJ2-3, the V gene TRBV11-3, with D perhaps TRBD1 (5 bases). The V gene lost 8 bases and the J gene lost 4 bases, with 13 bases spanning the gap. Germline CDR1 reads SGHNT; CDR2 reads YENEEA. This CDR3 has 13 amino acids. The CDR3 is CASGAGYADTQYF. CDR3 coding DNA: TGTGCCAGCGGAGCAGGGTACGCAGATACGCAGTATTTT.

This clone was seen just once. CDR3 nucleotide sequence: TGCGCCAGCAGCTTCGTTCACGGGTCTGGGGCCAACGTCCTGACTTTC. Translating gives CASSFVHGSGANVLTF. The V gene is TRBV5-1, the J gene TRBJ2-6; no firm D call. V was clipped by 2 bases and J by 1 base, with 10 bases between them. The germline V gene encodes CDR1 SGHRS and CDR2 YFSETQ. This CDR3 is 16 amino acids long.

This clone was detected only a few times. CDR3 in amino acids: CASSEHRDSPLHF. CDR3 coding DNA: TGTGCCAGCAGTGAACACAGGGATTCACCCCTCCACTTT. The rearrangement links TRBV6-1 to TRBJ1-6; D may be TRBD1 (6 bases). V dropped 2 bases and J dropped 8 bases, with 7 bases sitting between them. Germline loops: CDR1 MNHNS, CDR2 SASEGT. The CDR3 extends over 13 amino acids.

This chain links TRBV9 with TRBJ2-5; the match to TRBD1 covers 7 bases. Germline V gene data show CDR1 as SGDLS and CDR2 as YYNGEE. J was trimmed by 2 bases and V by 0 bases; bases with no gene match: 4. The CDR3 is 15 amino acids. This CDR3 reads CASSVETGLQETQYF. The CDR3 DNA is TGTGCCAGCAGCGTAGAGACAGGGCTTCAAGAGACCCAGTACTTC. Filled out from reference TRBV9 and TRBJ2-5, the complete variable domain reads DSGVTQTPKHLITATGQRVTLRCSPRSGDLSVYWYQQSLDQGLQFLIQYYNGEERAKGNILERFSAQQFPDLHSELNLSSLELGDSALYFCASSVETGLQETQYFGPGTRLLVL.

The genes are TRBV5-1 and TRBJ1-2, with no clear D. Trimming left V 7 bases short and J 7 bases short, with 20 bases between. Germline V gives CDR1 SGHRS, CDR2 YFSETQ. CDR3 size: 14 residues. The CDR3 DNA follows: TGCGCCAGCGGGTCCCCGAATCCGGGAGGTGGCTACACCTTC. Its translation is CASGSPNPGGGYTF.

The chain employs TRBV5-1 and TRBJ2-1; a weak D match, TRBD1 (5 bases). Trimming pared 0 bases from V and 0 bases from J, leaving 7 bases between. Germline V gene sequence: CDR1 SGHRS, CDR2 YFSETQ. The CDR3 is 15 amino acids. CDR3 coding DNA: TGCGCCAGCAGCTTGGATACAGGCTCCTACAATGAGCAGTTCTTC. This codes for CASSLDTGSYNEQFF.

This clone was observed a handful of times. V is TRBV28 and J is TRBJ2-7; 7 positions match TRBD1. The V gene's germline CDR1 is MDHEN and CDR2 SYDVKM. V shed 3 bases, J shed 2 bases, and the junction held 4 bases outside the gene matches. The CDR3 has 14 residues. CDR3: CASSLYRGPYEQYF. The CDR3, as DNA: TGTGCCAGCAGTTTGTACAGGGGTCCCTACGAGCAGTACTTC.

The chain uses TRBV5-1 and TRBJ2-7, with 9 bases fitting TRBD2. Germline CDR1 and CDR2: SGHRS and YFSETQ. The CDR3 consists of 13 residues. The V segment lost 9 bases and the J segment 9 bases; nucleotides outside the gene matches: 13. The CDR3 sequence is CATSGLADPGQYF. The CDR3 region has the DNA TGCGCCACCTCGGGACTAGCCGATCCAGGGCAGTACTTC.

The J gene is TRBJ1-1, the V gene TRBV11-2; a possible D gene is TRBD1 (6 bases). This CDR3 spans 14 amino acids. V shed 6 bases and J shed 3 bases, with 14 bases lying between them. Germline CDR1 is SGHAT and CDR2 is FQNNGV. CDR3 region: CASRRTTGHTEAFF. The CDR3 nucleotides are TGTGCCAGCAGACGAACGACAGGACACACTGAAGCTTTCTTT.

This clone appeared a single time. This same CDR3 is encoded by further DNA sequences in the sample. The genes are TRBV25-1 and TRBJ1-3; tentative D call: TRBD1 (5 bases). Germline lookup yields CDR1 MGHDK and CDR2 SYGVNS. The CDR3 consists of 15 residues. With 1 base removed from V and 1 base from J, the gap between germline ends came to 8 bases. The CDR3, as DNA: TGTGCCAGCAGTGAATTTGGGGCGTCTGGAAACACCATATATTTT. This codes for CASSEFGASGNTIYF.

The rearrangement uses TRBV19 and TRBJ2-1; TRBD2 might be the D (5 bases). Germline V gene lookup returns CDR1 LNHDA and CDR2 SQIVND (reference sequence). The CDR3 runs to 14 residues. The V and J ends lost 6 bases and 10 bases respectively, with 19 bases between them. CDR3 DNA sequence: TGTGCCAGTAGCCTATCGGGGATGATGTGGGAGCAGTTCTTC. Residues: CASSLSGMMWEQFF. Full variable domain (rest looked up from reference TRBV19 and TRBJ2-1): DGGITQSPKYLFRKEGQNVTLSCEQNLNHDAMYWYRQDPGQGLRLIYYSQIVNDFQKGDIAEGYSVSREKKESFPLTVTSAQKNPTAFYLCASSLSGMMWEQFFGPGTRLTVL.

This clone showed up just once. The J gene is TRBJ1-6, the V gene TRBV9; D may be TRBD1 (6 bases). This CDR3 region has 16 residues. V lost 4 bases and J lost 2, with 13 bases in between. Germline loops: CDR1 SGDLS, CDR2 YYNGEE. CDR3 region: CASSPRTGTYNSPLHF. CDR3 nucleotide sequence: TGTGCCAGCAGCCCCCGCACAGGGACCTATAATTCACCCCTCCACTTT.

This chain connects TRBV5-4 to TRBJ1-2; 11 bases fit TRBD1. V was pared by 0 bases and J by 5 bases, with 6 bases of the junction left unmatched. Germline CDR1 is SGHNT and CDR2 is YYREEE (reference sequence). This CDR3 comprises 16 residues. The CDR3 DNA reads as TGTGCCAGCAGCTTGGGCGGGACAGGGGGGAATTATGGCTACACCTTC. Encoded protein: CASSLGGTGGNYGYTF.

The chain has TRBV5-1 and TRBJ2-6; D possibly corresponds to TRBD1 (6 bases). CDR1 is SGHRS and CDR2 is YFSETQ in the germline V gene. The CDR3 runs 18 residues. The V end lost 1 base, the J end lost 0 bases, and 14 bases lay between the germline ends. The CDR3 loop is CASSLRGIGYSGANVLTF. The CDR3, as DNA: TGCGCCAGCAGCTTGAGGGGGATCGGGTACTCTGGGGCCAACGTCCTGACTTTC.

The chain is built from TRBV7-9 and TRBJ1-3; D may be TRBD1 (5 bases). This CDR3 has 17 residues. Germline V CDR1 and CDR2: SEHNR, FQNEAQ (reference sequence). Trimming cost V 5 bases and J 2 bases, with 19 bases left between them. The CDR3 loop reads CASSPTIQGIPGNTIYF. The CDR3 bases are TGTGCCAGCAGCCCGACCATTCAGGGTATACCTGGAAACACCATATATTTT.

J is TRBJ2-3 and V is TRBV4-2, with TRBD2 matching over 8 bases. The CDR3 has 16 amino acids. After removal of 2 bases from V and 0 bases from J, the junction contained 4 bases not matched to a gene. Per the germline V gene, CDR1 is LGHNA and CDR2 is YNFKEQ. The CDR3 protein is CASSQRQRGSTDTQYF. DNA for the CDR3: TGTGCCAGCAGCCAACGCCAGCGGGGGAGCACAGATACGCAGTATTTT.

V gene TRBV28 combines with J gene TRBJ2-3; D is unresolved. The CDR3 sequence is 12 residues long. Trimming removed 8 bases from V and 4 bases from J, with 10 bases in between. The germline CDR1 and CDR2 sequences are MDHEN and SYDVKM. The CDR3 nucleotides are TGTGCCAGCCAAGCACTATCAGATACGCAGTATTTT. Translating it yields CASQALSDTQYF.

This rearrangement joins TRBV5-1 to TRBJ2-1; 15 nucleotides match TRBD2. The CDR3 has 16 residues. Germline V gives CDR1 SGHRS, CDR2 YFSETQ. The V gene end was trimmed by 4 bases and the J gene end by 7 bases; junction bases not matched to a gene: 6. The CDR3 reads CASSAGLAGGPNEQFF. CDR3 nucleotide sequence: TGCGCCAGCAGCGCCGGACTAGCGGGGGGGCCAAATGAGCAGTTCTTC.

The chain combines TRBV6-1 with TRBJ2-5; TRBD1 agrees at 7 bases. Germline-derived CDR1 and CDR2 are MNHNS and SASEGT. Losses at the gene ends were 4 bases for V and 5 bases for J; bases not matched to a gene: 1. There are 12 residues in the CDR3. The CDR3 loop is CASSGRGETQYF. The CDR3 DNA sequence: TGTGCCAGCAGTGGCAGGGGGGAGACCCAGTACTTC.

This chain links TRBV6-5 with TRBJ2-2; possible D gene TRBD2, 6 bases. V lost 2 bases to trimming and J lost 4 bases, with 8 bases between them. This CDR3 region has 14 residues. CDR1 MNHEY and CDR2 SVGAGI come from the germline V gene. The CDR3 bases are TGTGCCAGCAGTTACGGGAGGACCACCGGGGAGCTGTTTTTT. Its protein product is CASSYGRTTGELFF.

This chain connects TRBV11-2 to TRBJ1-4; possible D gene TRBD1, 5 bases. The CDR3 extends over 14 amino acids. V lost 0 bases and J 7 bases, leaving 9 bases between the germline ends. Germline V lookup: CDR1 SGHAT, CDR2 FQNNGV. CDR3 amino acids: CASSLDRVFEKLFF. For the CDR3, the DNA is TGTGCCAGCAGCTTAGACAGGGTTTTTGAAAAACTGTTTTTT.

The chain couples TRBV6-1 to TRBJ2-5; no definite D call. Germline V lookup: CDR1 MNHNS, CDR2 SASEGT. V gave up 1 base and J gave up 4 bases, with 7 bases separating them. The CDR3 is made up of 13 amino acids. The CDR3 here is CASSEGVPETQYF. The CDR3 DNA reads TGTGCCAGCAGTGAAGGCGTTCCAGAGACCCAGTACTTC.

The V and J genes are TRBV18 and TRBJ1-2, with no clear D. Germline V lookup: CDR1 KGHSH, CDR2 LQKENI. V gave up 1 base and J gave up 6 bases, with 12 bases separating them. CDR3 length: 14 amino acids. The CDR3 protein is CASSPLVFRDGYTF. The CDR3 DNA follows: TGTGCCAGCTCACCACTTGTCTTTAGAGATGGCTACACCTTC.